This T cell receptor beta chain came from a study of CD8 T cells in ankylosing spondylitis. Scientists made TCR beta libraries using quantitative 5'-RACE with molecular barcodes. TCRdb fed the 5' RACE reads into MiXCR, producing one record per CDR3 protein. The table has fewer than 650,000 distinct CDR3 sequences, about 13% seen once; the top ten hold around 6.8%. This CDR3 comprises 18 residues. Findings of the study overall: Ankylosing spondylitis blood seemed to carry a telltale TCR beta motif made of about 8 highly homologous variants. Disease-linked clones proved CD8+ and comparatively uncommon in peripheral blood.

The sample holds a few counts of this clonotype. Antigen: not known. The V and J genes are TRBV21-1 and TRBJ2-1; the table's TRBD2 call for D was not verified on the DNA. TRBV21-1 is a listed pseudogene. The sequence came from a male donor with ankylosing spondylitis. The sample comprised blood, either unsorted or a sorted T cell fraction (not recorded which). CDR3 sequence: CASSKDHRTSGSRNEQFF. The CDR3 DNA is TGTGCCAGCAGCAAAGATCATAGGACTAGCGGTTCTCGCAATGAGCAGTTCTTC.